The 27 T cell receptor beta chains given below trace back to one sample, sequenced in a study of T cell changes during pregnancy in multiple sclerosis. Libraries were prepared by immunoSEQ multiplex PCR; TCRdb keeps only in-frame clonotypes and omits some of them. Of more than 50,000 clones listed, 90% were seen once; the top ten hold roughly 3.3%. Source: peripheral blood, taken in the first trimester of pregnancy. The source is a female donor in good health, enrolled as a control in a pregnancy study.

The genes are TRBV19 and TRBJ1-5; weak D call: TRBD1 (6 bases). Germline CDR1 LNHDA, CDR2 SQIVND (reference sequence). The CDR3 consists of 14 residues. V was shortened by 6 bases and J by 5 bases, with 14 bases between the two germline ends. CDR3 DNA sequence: TGTGCCAGTAGCTCACAGGGTAATTATCAGCCCCAGCATTTT. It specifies CASSSQGNYQPQHF.

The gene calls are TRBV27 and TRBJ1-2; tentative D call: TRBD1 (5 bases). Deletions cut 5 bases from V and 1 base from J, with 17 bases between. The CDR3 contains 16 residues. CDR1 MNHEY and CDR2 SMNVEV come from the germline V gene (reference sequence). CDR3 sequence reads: CASSPGGGASNYGYTF. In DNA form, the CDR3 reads TGTGCCAGCAGTCCGGGAGGAGGGGCCAGTAACTATGGCTACACCTTC.

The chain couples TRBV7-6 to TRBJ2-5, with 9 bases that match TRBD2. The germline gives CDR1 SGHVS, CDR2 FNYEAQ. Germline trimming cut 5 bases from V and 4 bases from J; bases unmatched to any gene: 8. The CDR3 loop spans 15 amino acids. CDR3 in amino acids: CASSQLAGGPETQYF. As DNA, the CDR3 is TGTGCCAGCAGCCAACTGGCGGGAGGGCCAGAGACCCAGTACTTC.

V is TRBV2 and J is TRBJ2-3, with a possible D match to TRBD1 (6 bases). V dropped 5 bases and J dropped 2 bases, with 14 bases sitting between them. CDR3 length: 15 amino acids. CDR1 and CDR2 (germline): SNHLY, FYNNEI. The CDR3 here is CASSTPGHYTDTQYF. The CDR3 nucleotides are TGTGCCAGCAGTACGCCGGGACACTACACAGATACGCAGTATTTT.

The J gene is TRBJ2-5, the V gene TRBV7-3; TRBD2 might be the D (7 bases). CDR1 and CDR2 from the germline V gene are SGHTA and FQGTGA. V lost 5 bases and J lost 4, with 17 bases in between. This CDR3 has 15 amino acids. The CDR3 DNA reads TGTGCCAGCAGCCTTATGGGGGGGGCCGGAGAGACCCAGTACTTC. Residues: CASSLMGGAGETQYF.

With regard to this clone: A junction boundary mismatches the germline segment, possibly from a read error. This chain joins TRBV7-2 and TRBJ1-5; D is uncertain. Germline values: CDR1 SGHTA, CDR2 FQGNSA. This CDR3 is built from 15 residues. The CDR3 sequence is CANSLYGESNQPQHF. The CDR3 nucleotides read TGTGCCAACAGCTTATACGGGGAAAGCAATCAGCCCCAGCATTTT. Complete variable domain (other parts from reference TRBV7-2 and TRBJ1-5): GAGVSQSPSNKVTEKGKDVELRCDPISGHTALYWYRQSLGQGLEFLIYFQGNSAPDKSGLPSDRFSAERTGGSVSTLTIQRTQQEDSAVYLCANSLYGESNQPQHFGDGTRLSIL.

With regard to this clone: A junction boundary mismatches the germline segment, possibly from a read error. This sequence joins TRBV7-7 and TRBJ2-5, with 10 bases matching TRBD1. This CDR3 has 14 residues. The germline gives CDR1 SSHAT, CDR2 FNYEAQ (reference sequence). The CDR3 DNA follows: TGTGCTAGCAGCTCCCCGGGACAGGGGAAGACCCAGTACTTC. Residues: CASSSPGQGKTQYF.

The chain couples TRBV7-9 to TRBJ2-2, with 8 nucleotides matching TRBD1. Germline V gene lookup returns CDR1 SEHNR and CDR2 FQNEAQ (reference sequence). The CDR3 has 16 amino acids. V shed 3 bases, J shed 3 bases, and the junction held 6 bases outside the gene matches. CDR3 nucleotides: TGTGCCAGCAGCTTTTCGGACAGGGCGGACACCGGGGAGCTGTTTTTT. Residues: CASSFSDRADTGELFF.

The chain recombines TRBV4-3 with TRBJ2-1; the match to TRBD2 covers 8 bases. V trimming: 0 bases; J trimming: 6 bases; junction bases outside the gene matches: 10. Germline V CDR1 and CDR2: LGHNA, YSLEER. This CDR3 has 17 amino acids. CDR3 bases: TGCGCCAGCAGCCAAGATAGTCGTACGGCGGGGGGCAATGAGCAGTTCTTC. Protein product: CASSQDSRTAGGNEQFF.

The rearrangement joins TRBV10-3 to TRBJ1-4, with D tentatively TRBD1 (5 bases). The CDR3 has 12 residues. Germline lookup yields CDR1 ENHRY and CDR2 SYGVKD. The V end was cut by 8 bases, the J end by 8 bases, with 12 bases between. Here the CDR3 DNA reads TGTGCCATCGGGCAGGGTGGAGAAAAACTGTTTTTT. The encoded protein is CAIGQGGEKLFF.

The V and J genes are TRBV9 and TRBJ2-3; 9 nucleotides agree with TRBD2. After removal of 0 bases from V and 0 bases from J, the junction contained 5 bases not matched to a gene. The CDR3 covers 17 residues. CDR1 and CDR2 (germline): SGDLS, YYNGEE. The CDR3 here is CASSVGGTSLSTDTQYF. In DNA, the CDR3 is TGTGCCAGCAGCGTAGGTGGGACTAGCCTTAGCACAGATACGCAGTATTTT.

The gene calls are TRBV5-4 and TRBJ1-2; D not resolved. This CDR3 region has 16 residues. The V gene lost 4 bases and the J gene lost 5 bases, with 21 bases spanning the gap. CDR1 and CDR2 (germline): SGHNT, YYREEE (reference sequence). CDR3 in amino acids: CASSPWEGRKIYGYTF. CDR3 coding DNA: TGTGCCAGCAGCCCCTGGGAGGGCCGTAAGATTTATGGCTACACCTTC.

In DNA, the CDR3 is TGTGCCAGCAGTTTTTTACAGGGGGTGACAGATACGCAGTATTTT. This encodes CASSFLQGVTDTQYF. The chain carries TRBV6-6 and TRBJ2-3, with 8 bases aligning to TRBD1. The CDR3 runs to 15 residues. CDR1 and CDR2 from the germline V gene are MNHNY and SVGAGI (reference sequence). V was clipped by 4 bases and J by 3 bases; unmatched bases: 6.

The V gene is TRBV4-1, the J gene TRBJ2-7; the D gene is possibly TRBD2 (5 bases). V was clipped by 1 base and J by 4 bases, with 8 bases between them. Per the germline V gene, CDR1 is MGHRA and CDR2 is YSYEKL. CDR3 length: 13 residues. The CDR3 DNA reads TGCGCCAGCAGCCAAGCCCCGGGGTACGAGCAGTACTTC. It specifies CASSQAPGYEQYF.

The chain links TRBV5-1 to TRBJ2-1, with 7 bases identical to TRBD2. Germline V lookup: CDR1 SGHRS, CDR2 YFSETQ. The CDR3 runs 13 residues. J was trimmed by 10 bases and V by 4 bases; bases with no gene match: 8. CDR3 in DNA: TGCGCCAGCAGCACGGGCGGGAGCAAGGAGCAGTTCTTC. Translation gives CASSTGGSKEQFF.

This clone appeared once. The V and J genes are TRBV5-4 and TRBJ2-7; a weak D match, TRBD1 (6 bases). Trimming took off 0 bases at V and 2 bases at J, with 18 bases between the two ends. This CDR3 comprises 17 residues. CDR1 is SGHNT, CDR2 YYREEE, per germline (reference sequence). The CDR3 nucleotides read TGTGCCAGCAGCTTGGACAAAGGGGGAGACGGAGCCTACGAGCAGTACTTC. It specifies CASSLDKGGDGAYEQYF.

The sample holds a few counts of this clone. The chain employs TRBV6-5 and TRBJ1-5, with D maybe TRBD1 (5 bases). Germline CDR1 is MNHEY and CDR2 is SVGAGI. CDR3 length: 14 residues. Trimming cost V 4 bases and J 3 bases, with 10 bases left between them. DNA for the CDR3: TGTGCCAGCAGTTCGACAGCTTACAATCAGCCCCAGCATTTT. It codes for CASSSTAYNQPQHF.

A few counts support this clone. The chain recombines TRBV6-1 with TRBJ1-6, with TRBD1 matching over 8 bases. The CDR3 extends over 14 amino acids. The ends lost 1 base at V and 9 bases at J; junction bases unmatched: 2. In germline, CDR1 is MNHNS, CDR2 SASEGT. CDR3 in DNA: TGTGCCAGCAGTGAAGGGACAGGGTTTTCACCCCTCCACTTT. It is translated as CASSEGTGFSPLHF.

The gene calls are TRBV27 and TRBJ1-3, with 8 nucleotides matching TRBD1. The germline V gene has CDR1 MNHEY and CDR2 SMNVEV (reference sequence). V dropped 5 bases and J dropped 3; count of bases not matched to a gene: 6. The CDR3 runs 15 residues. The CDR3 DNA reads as TGTGCCAGCAGTCCCGACAGGGGAATTGGAAACACCATATATTTT. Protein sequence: CASSPDRGIGNTIYF.

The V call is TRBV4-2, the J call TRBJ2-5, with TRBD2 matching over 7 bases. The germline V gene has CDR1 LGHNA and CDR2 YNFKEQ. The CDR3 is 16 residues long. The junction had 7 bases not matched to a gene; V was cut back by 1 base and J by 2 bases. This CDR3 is CASSQGGVRGQETQYF. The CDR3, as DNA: TGTGCCAGCAGCCAAGGAGGAGTGCGGGGGCAAGAGACCCAGTACTTC.

The CDR3 sequence is CASSLSSGQISYEQYF. DNA of the CDR3: TGTGCCAGCAGTTTATCATCGGGACAGATCTCCTACGAGCAGTACTTC. V and J are TRBV27 and TRBJ2-7; 7 bases map to TRBD1. V lost 0 bases, J lost 0 bases, and 5 bases stayed unmatched. CDR3 length: 16 residues. Germline loops: CDR1 MNHEY, CDR2 SMNVEV (reference sequence).

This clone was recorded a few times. The DNA of the CDR3 is TGTGCCAGCAGCTTGTTCCGGACAGGGCTAAGCAATCAGCCCCAGCATTTT. Translating it yields CASSLFRTGLSNQPQHF. The rearrangement uses TRBV5-6 and TRBJ1-5, with TRBD1 matching over 8 bases. This CDR3 is 17 amino acids long. J lost 1 base, V lost 1 base, and 7 bases had no gene match. Germline V gene lookup returns CDR1 SGHDT and CDR2 YYEEEE.

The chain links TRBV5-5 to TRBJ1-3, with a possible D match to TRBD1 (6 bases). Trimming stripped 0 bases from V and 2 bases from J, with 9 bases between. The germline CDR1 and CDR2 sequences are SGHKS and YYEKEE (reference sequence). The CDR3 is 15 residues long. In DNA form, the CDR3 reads TGTGCCAGCAGCTTGGAGTACAGGGCTGGAAACACCATATATTTT. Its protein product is CASSLEYRAGNTIYF.

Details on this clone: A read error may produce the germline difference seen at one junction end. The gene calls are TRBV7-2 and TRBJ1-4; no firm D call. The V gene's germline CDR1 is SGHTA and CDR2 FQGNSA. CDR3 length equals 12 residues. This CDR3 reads CASSLANEKLFF. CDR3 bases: TGTGCCAGCAGCCTCGCTAATGAAAAACTATTTTTT.

The CDR3 region is CASSFGPGPYEQYF. CDR3 nucleotides: TGTGCCAGCAGCTTCGGACCAGGGCCTTACGAGCAGTACTTC. The chain recombines TRBV7-2 with TRBJ2-7, with D perhaps matching TRBD1 (5 bases). CDR1 is SGHTA and CDR2 is FQGNSA in the germline V gene. The CDR3 consists of 14 residues. The ends were cut back, 3 bases at V and 4 bases at J, with 13 bases in the middle.

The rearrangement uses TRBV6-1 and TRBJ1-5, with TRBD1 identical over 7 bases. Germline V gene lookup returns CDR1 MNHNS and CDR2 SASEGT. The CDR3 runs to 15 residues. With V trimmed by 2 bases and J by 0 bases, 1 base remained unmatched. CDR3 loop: CASSEWTGSNQPQHF. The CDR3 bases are TGTGCCAGCAGTGAATGGACAGGTAGCAATCAGCCCCAGCATTTT.

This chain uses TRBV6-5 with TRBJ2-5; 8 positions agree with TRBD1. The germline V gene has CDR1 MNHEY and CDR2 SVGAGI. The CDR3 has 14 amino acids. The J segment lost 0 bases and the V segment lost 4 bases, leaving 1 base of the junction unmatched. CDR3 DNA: TGTGCCAGCAGTTCAGGGGGCAACCAAGAGACCCAGTACTTC. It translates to CASSSGGNQETQYF.